What follows is one T cell receptor beta chain and its context. Researchers ran the PCR with 60 Vbeta and 13 Jbeta primers. Source study methods: In a later analysis, 79 million or so unique TCR beta chains included roughly 11 million shared by two or more donors. Method: immunoSEQ multiplex PCR; TCRdb's copy keeps in-frame clones and lacks some. V and J calls plus clone size are reproduced from that table; the DNA served to infer D and trimming. The sample has more than 85,000 clones, over 75% seen once. The entry originates in a study of cytomegalovirus exposure and HLA in healthy donors. Overall study context: An early release of data contained approximately 80 million unique TCRs, which came from HLA-typed donors.

The CDR3 spans 16 residues. The V end was cut by 1 base, the J end by 0 bases, with 10 bases between. Germline lookup yields CDR1 SEHNR and CDR2 FQNEAQ (reference sequence). The V gene is TRBV7-9, the J gene TRBJ2-1; D possibly corresponds to TRBD1 (6 bases). The specimen sequenced was PBMCs. The receptor comes from a man aged 25 to 40 in good health and CMV-seropositive. The CDR3 sequence: CASSLGGHSSYNEQFF. CDR3 bases: TGTGCCAGCAGCTTAGGGGGGCACAGCTCCTACAATGAGCAGTTCTTC.